The clone carrying this T cell receptor (beta chain) was observed a single time. Per the original methods: Estimates of nucleated cell counts were drawn from the amplification of reference gene primers. Using immunoSEQ multiplex PCR, the repertoire was profiled, and TCRdb retains in-frame clones only, with some absent. V and J calls and clone size follow that table, whereas D and trimming were derived from the DNA. The sample shows tens of thousands of clones, 80% to 85% of them seen only once. This entry comes from a study of blood T cell repertoires in COVID-19. The CDR3 has 11 amino acids. Germline CDR1 DFQATT, CDR2 SNEGSKA (reference sequence). Trimming took 6 bases from V and 9 from J, leaving 15 bases between them.

The sequence was collected from an elderly woman with COVID-19, enrolled during active disease. The genes are TRBV20-1 and TRBJ2-7; D unclear. Sequences were obtained from peripheral blood. CDR3 amino acids: CSAPQNSGQYF. The DNA of the CDR3 is TGCAGTGCCCCCCAGAACTCGGGGCAGTACTTC.